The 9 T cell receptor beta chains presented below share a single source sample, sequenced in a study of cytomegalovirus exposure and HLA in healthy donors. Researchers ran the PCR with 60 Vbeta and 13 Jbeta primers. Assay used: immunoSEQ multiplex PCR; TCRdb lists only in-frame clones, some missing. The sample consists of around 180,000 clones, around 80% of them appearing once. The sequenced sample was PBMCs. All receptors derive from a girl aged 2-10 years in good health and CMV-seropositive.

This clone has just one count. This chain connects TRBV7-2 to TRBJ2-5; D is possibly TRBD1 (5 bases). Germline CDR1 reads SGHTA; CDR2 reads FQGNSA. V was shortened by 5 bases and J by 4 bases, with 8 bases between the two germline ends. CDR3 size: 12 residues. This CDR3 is CASSPQGETQYF. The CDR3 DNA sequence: TGTGCCAGCAGCCCCCAGGGAGAGACCCAGTACTTC.

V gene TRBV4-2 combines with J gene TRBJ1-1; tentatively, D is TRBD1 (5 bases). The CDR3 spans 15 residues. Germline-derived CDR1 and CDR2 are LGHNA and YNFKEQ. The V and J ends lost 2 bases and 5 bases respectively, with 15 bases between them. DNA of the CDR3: TGTGCCAGCAGCCAATCGGGGGGGGTTCGGACTGAAGCTTTCTTT. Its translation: CASSQSGGVRTEAFF.

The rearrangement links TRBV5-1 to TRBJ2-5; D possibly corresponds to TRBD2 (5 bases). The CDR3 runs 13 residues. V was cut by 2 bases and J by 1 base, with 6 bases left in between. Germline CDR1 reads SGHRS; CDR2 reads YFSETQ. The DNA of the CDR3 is TGCGCCAGCAGCTTAGAGGGCCAAGAGACCCAGTACTTC. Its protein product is CASSLEGQETQYF.

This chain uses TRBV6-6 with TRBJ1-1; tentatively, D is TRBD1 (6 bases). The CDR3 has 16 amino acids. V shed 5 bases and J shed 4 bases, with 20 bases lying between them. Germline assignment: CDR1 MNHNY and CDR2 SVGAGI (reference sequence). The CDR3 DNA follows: TGTGCCAGCAGTCACAGAAGGGGGGGTATGGGCACTGAAGCTTTCTTT. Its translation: CASSHRRGGMGTEAFF.

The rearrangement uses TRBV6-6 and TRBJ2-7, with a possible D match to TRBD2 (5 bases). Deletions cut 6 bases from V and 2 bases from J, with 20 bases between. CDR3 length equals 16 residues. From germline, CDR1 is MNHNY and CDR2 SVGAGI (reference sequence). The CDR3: CASSQPRGTTPYEQYF. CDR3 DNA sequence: TGTGCCAGCAGCCAACCTCGGGGAACTACCCCCTACGAGCAGTACTTC.

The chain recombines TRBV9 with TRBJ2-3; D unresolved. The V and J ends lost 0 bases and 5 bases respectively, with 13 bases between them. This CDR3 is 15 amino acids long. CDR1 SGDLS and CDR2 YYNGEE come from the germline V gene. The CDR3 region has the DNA TGTGCCAGCAGCGTAGGACGGTACGGCGGAGATACGCAGTATTTT. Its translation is CASSVGRYGGDTQYF.

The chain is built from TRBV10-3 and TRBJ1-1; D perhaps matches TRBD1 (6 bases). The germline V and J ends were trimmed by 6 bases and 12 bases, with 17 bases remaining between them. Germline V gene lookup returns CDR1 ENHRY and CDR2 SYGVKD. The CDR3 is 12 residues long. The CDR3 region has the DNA TGTGCCATCAGAGATTACCGGGACAAATCTTTCTTT. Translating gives CAIRDYRDKSFF.

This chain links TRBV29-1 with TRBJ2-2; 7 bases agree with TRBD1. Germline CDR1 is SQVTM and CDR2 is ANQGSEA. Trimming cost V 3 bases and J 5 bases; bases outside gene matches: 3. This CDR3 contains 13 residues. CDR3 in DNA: TGCAGCGTTGACTTACAGGGGACCGGGGAGCTGTTTTTT. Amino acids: CSVDLQGTGELFF.

In DNA form, the CDR3 reads TGTGCCAGCAGTGGACTAGCGGGCACCCGCCGAGGTAGATTAGATACGCAGTATTTT. Translating it yields CASSGLAGTRRGRLDTQYF. The rearrangement links TRBV6-1 to TRBJ2-3; 10 nucleotides line up with TRBD2. Per germline, CDR1 MNHNS and CDR2 SASEGT. The CDR3 runs 19 residues. Germline trimming cut 4 bases from V and 5 bases from J; bases unmatched to any gene: 18.